In its sample, the clone carrying this T cell receptor beta chain was seen a few times. The antigen is not known. The sample originates from a study of CD8+ T cells in alopecia areata. Study as a whole: Twice daily, treated patients received 5 to 10 mg of oral tofacitinib.

The sample's treatment: oral pan-JAK inhibitor, 5-10 mg twice daily. cDNA prepared by RNA extraction and subsequent reverse transcription served as the template for sequencing. Libraries were prepared by immunoSEQ multiplex PCR; TCRdb keeps only in-frame clonotypes and omits some of them. The sample consists of about 76,000 clones, roughly 66% of them appearing once. Study observations and caveats: The study found tofacitinib significantly decreased scalp clonality and expanded CD8+ clones among the top 100. Affected lesional scalp, above all in alopecia totalis/universalis, was more clonal than normal scalp. A large proportion of expanded lesional clones were detected persisting in scalp and blood during tofacitinib.

The CDR3 spans 16 residues. In germline, CDR1 is MDHEN, CDR2 SYDVKM. V was pared by 7 bases and J by 5 bases, with 10 bases of the junction left unmatched. Specimen: CD8+ T cells sorted from blood, collected at week 24, from a patient treated with tofacitinib. This receptor was identified in a human donor with alopecia areata. The chain carries TRBV28 and TRBJ2-2; 10 nucleotides agree with TRBD2. As DNA, the CDR3 is TGTGCCAGCACCCCCAGGCTAGCGGGAGAGACCGGGGAGCTGTTTTTT. As protein: CASTPRLAGETGELFF.